The next 25 T cell receptor beta chains were all read from a single sample in a study of T cell responses to AZD1222 COVID-19 vaccine. Assay: immunoSEQ multiplex PCR; the TCRdb copy retains only in-frame clones and omits some. The sample lists 90,000 to 120,000 clones, approximately 90% occurring once. The sequencing here drew on peripheral blood, taken 28 days after the second AZD1222 dose. The receptors stem from an adult who received the AZD1222 COVID-19 vaccine.

This sequence joins TRBV5-1 and TRBJ1-2; 7 positions match TRBD1. Germline V lookup: CDR1 SGHRS, CDR2 YFSETQ. CDR3 size: 17 residues. With V trimmed by 4 bases and J by 4 bases, 16 bases remained unmatched. The DNA of the CDR3 is TGCGCCAGCAGCCCGGGACAGTCAGGCGGGTCTAGCTATGGCTACACCTTC. Its protein is CASSPGQSGGSSYGYTF.

The V call is TRBV15, the J call TRBJ1-3; D unclear. CDR3 length: 14 amino acids. Trimming took 1 base from V and 7 from J, leaving 11 bases between them. The germline CDR1 and CDR2 sequences are LNHNV and YYDKDF (reference sequence). CDR3: CATSRASGGNTIYF. CDR3 nucleotide sequence: TGTGCCACCAGCAGAGCTTCAGGTGGGAACACCATATATTTT.

This chain links TRBV7-9 with TRBJ1-2; TRBD1 matches at 8 bases. Germline CDR1 and CDR2: SEHNR and FQNEAQ (reference sequence). V was pared by 5 bases and J by 6 bases, with 2 bases of the junction left unmatched. The CDR3 extends over 12 amino acids. The DNA for the CDR3 is TGTGCCAGCAGCCCGACAGGGGATGGCTACACCTTC. Encoded protein: CASSPTGDGYTF.

The gene calls are TRBV6-5 and TRBJ1-5; D gene uncertain. With 5 bases removed from V and 6 bases from J, the gap between germline ends came to 8 bases. This CDR3 has 12 amino acids. Germline V lookup: CDR1 MNHEY, CDR2 SVGAGI. The CDR3 nucleotides read TGTGCCAGCAGTAACCAAGGTCAGCCCCAGCATTTT. Translating it yields CASSNQGQPQHF.

CDR3 loop: CASSIFVTPNYGYTF. DNA of the CDR3: TGTGCCAGTAGTATATTCGTGACCCCTAACTATGGCTACACCTTC. V is TRBV19 and J is TRBJ1-2; D is uncertain. This CDR3 is built from 15 residues. V gave up 2 bases and J gave up 0 bases, with 10 bases separating them. Germline V gene data show CDR1 as LNHDA and CDR2 as SQIVND (reference sequence). Full variable domain (remainder filled in from reference TRBV19 and TRBJ1-2): DGGITQSPKYLFRKEGQNVTLSCEQNLNHDAMYWYRQDPGQGLRLIYYSQIVNDFQKGDIAEGYSVSREKKESFPLTVTSAQKNPTAFYLCASSIFVTPNYGYTFGSGTRLTVV.

The chain links TRBV14 to TRBJ1-2; possible D gene TRBD1, 5 bases. Trimming took 1 base from V and 5 from J, leaving 17 bases between them. The CDR3 loop spans 16 amino acids. CDR1 SGHDN and CDR2 FVKESK come from the germline V gene. The CDR3 DNA sequence: TGTGCCAGCAGCCAAGTAAGGGGCCGGGTCCAATATGGCTACACCTTC. Encoded protein: CASSQVRGRVQYGYTF.

The chain couples TRBV6-5 to TRBJ2-5, with TRBD1 matching over 10 bases. The trim removed 6 bases at V and 4 bases at J, leaving 2 bases unmatched. This CDR3 comprises 13 residues. Germline V gives CDR1 MNHEY, CDR2 SVGAGI. CDR3 nucleotides: TGTGCCAGCAGGACAGGGGGCGCAGAGACCCAGTACTTC. Translated: CASRTGGAETQYF.

V and J are TRBV5-1 and TRBJ2-7; no reliable D call. Trimming shortened V by 4 bases and J by 4 bases, and 12 bases separated the two germline ends. The CDR3 is made up of 13 amino acids. The germline CDR1 and CDR2 sequences are SGHRS and YFSETQ. CDR3 DNA: TGCGCCAGCAGCCCCCCTGTGAGGTACGAGCAGTACTTC. It translates to CASSPPVRYEQYF.

This clone was recorded a few times. The chain combines TRBV27 with TRBJ1-4; TRBD1 is a possible D gene (5 bases). With 2 bases removed from V and 4 bases from J, the gap between germline ends came to 11 bases. Germline CDR1 reads MNHEY; CDR2 reads SMNVEV (reference sequence). The CDR3 runs 15 residues. CDR3 region: CASSLGAAVNEKLFF. As DNA, the CDR3 is TGTGCCAGCAGTTTAGGGGCAGCGGTTAATGAAAAACTGTTTTTT.

The V gene is TRBV28, the J gene TRBJ1-3, with no clear D. The germline CDR1 and CDR2 sequences are MDHEN and SYDVKM. The germline V and J ends were trimmed by 8 bases and 0 bases, with 5 bases remaining between them. The CDR3 totals 12 residues. The CDR3 protein is CASASSGNTIYF. The CDR3 DNA sequence: TGTGCCAGCGCCAGCTCTGGAAACACCATATATTTT.

This clone was seen only a few times. The chain combines TRBV6-5 with TRBJ1-1, with no clear D. Germline V gene lookup returns CDR1 MNHEY and CDR2 SVGAGI. Trimming removed 5 bases at V and 0 bases at J, with 4 bases between. The CDR3 runs 12 residues. The CDR3 sequence: CASSHLNTEAFF. For the CDR3, the DNA is TGTGCCAGCAGTCACTTGAACACTGAAGCTTTCTTT.

The chain uses TRBV10-3 and TRBJ1-2; the match to TRBD1 covers 7 bases. The germline V gene encodes CDR1 ENHRY and CDR2 SYGVKD. The CDR3 covers 15 residues. V was pared by 10 bases and J by 0 bases, with 11 bases of the junction left unmatched. The CDR3 is CATRGSDRANYGYTF. CDR3 nucleotide sequence: TGTGCCACCAGAGGCTCCGACAGGGCTAACTATGGCTACACCTTC.

The chain is built from TRBV6-2 or TRBV6-3 and TRBJ2-5, with 13 bases lining up with TRBD2. CDR3 length: 19 residues. The V and J ends lost 5 bases and 5 bases, in that order; junction bases with no gene match: 17. The germline V gene has CDR1 MNHEY and CDR2 SVGEGT. The CDR3 loop reads CASSHDRTSGGAFVETQYF. As DNA, the CDR3 is TGTGCCAGCAGTCACGATCGAACTAGCGGGGGGGCTTTTGTCGAGACCCAGTACTTC.

The V gene is TRBV28, the J gene TRBJ2-3, with 7 bases identical to TRBD1. Unmatched junction bases numbered 5, after V lost 2 bases and J lost 3 bases. This CDR3 comprises 15 residues. Germline lookup yields CDR1 MDHEN and CDR2 SYDVKM. This CDR3 is CASSLRQGGTDTQYF. The CDR3 DNA is TGTGCCAGCAGTTTACGACAGGGTGGGACAGATACGCAGTATTTT.

V usage is TRBV2 and J usage is TRBJ2-1; 8 bases map to TRBD2. Germline-derived CDR1 and CDR2 are SNHLY and FYNNEI. Losses at the gene ends were 2 bases for V and 5 bases for J; bases not matched to a gene: 5. This CDR3 is 15 amino acids long. CDR3 protein: CASSEIRGGDNEQFF. CDR3 DNA sequence: TGTGCCAGCAGTGAAATTCGGGGGGGCGACAATGAGCAGTTCTTC.

V gene TRBV12-3 or TRBV12-4 combines with J gene TRBJ1-5; D might be TRBD1 (5 bases). V shed 6 bases and J shed 2 bases, with 8 bases lying between them. This CDR3 is 13 amino acids long. Written as DNA, the CDR3 is TGTGCCAGCAGCCAGGGTGGCAATCAGCCCCAGCATTTT. Its translation is CASSQGGNQPQHF.

V usage is TRBV29-1 and J usage is TRBJ2-2, with 8 bases identical to TRBD1. Per the germline V gene, CDR1 is SQVTM and CDR2 is ANQGSEA. This CDR3 contains 13 residues. Unmatched junction bases numbered 5, after V lost 5 bases and J lost 6 bases. Written as DNA, the CDR3 is TGCAGCGTTTCAGGGGGCGCGGCCGGGGAGCTGTTTTTT. Translation: CSVSGGAAGELFF.

The chain links TRBV6-6 to TRBJ2-1; 10 bases are shared with TRBD2. The CDR3 sequence is 15 residues long. Germline trimming cut 6 bases from V and 4 bases from J; bases unmatched to any gene: 6. Germline V lookup: CDR1 MNHNY, CDR2 SVGAGI (reference sequence). Here the CDR3 reads CASSQSGGAYNEQFF. As DNA, the CDR3 is TGTGCCAGCAGCCAGAGCGGGGGGGCTTACAATGAGCAGTTCTTC.

The chain carries TRBV2 and TRBJ2-7, with 12 bases fitting TRBD1. Per germline, CDR1 SNHLY and CDR2 FYNNEI. V lost 5 bases and J lost 6; bases outside the gene matches: 11. CDR3 length: 16 residues. In DNA form, the CDR3 reads TGTGCCAGCAGTTGGACCGGGACAGGGGGCTGTTGCGAGCAGTACTTC. Residues: CASSWTGTGGCCEQYF.

V usage is TRBV7-2 and J usage is TRBJ2-3; D perhaps matches TRBD1 (5 bases). Trimming removed 5 bases at V and 2 bases at J, with 11 bases between. This CDR3 comprises 14 residues. CDR1 and CDR2 from the germline V gene are SGHTA and FQGNSA. Written as DNA, the CDR3 is TGTGCCAGCAGCCCCGGACAAAACACAGATACGCAGTATTTT. Residues: CASSPGQNTDTQYF.

This clone was counted once. The J gene is TRBJ2-7, the V gene TRBV7-6, with 12 bases identical to TRBD1. V shed 3 bases, J shed 5 bases, and the junction held 8 bases outside the gene matches. The length of the CDR3 is 16 residues. The germline V gene has CDR1 SGHVS and CDR2 FNYEAQ. As DNA, the CDR3 is TGTGCCAGCAGCTTTTGGGGGACAGGGGGCGCGGACGAGCAGTACTTC. Its translation: CASSFWGTGGADEQYF.

This clone was seen just once. The chain is built from TRBV9 and TRBJ1-2, with D maybe TRBD1 (5 bases). Germline assignment: CDR1 SGDLS and CDR2 YYNGEE. The CDR3 runs to 14 residues. V lost 0 bases, J lost 8 bases, and 14 bases lay in between. The CDR3 reads CASSVGSGHLGYTF. For the CDR3, the DNA is TGTGCCAGCAGCGTAGGATCGGGGCACCTAGGCTACACCTTC.

The chain employs TRBV27 and TRBJ2-7, with D perhaps assigned TRBD1 or TRBD2 (5 bases each). V was shortened by 8 bases and J by 3 bases, with 17 bases between the two germline ends. CDR1 MNHEY and CDR2 SMNVEV come from the germline V gene (reference sequence). The CDR3 has 14 residues. CDR3 DNA sequence: TGTGCCAGCGGATTAGGTATTGGGGGCTACGAGCAGTACTTC. As protein: CASGLGIGGYEQYF.

The chain recombines TRBV11-2 with TRBJ2-3; 8 nucleotides match TRBD2. The V gene end was trimmed by 5 bases and the J gene end by 4 bases; junction bases not matched to a gene: 8. Germline V gene data show CDR1 as SGHAT and CDR2 as FQNNGV. The CDR3 loop spans 15 amino acids. The CDR3 sequence: CASSAREGVADTQYF. The CDR3, as DNA: TGTGCCAGCAGCGCCCGGGAGGGAGTGGCAGATACGCAGTATTTT. Complete variable domain (other parts from reference TRBV11-2 and TRBJ2-3): EAGVAQSPRYKIIEKRQSVAFWCNPISGHATLYWYQQILGQGPKLLIQFQNNGVVDDSQLPKDRFSAERLKGVDSTLKIQPAKLEDSAVYLCASSAREGVADTQYFGPGTRLTVL.

The chain uses TRBV4-1 and TRBJ1-1; D call uncertain. The V end was cut by 4 bases, the J end by 3 bases, with 9 bases between. The CDR3 sequence is 13 residues long. From germline, CDR1 is MGHRA and CDR2 YSYEKL. The CDR3: CASSPPTDTEAFF. Written as DNA, the CDR3 is TGCGCCAGCAGCCCACCCACGGACACTGAAGCTTTCTTT.